This TCR beta chain was identified in a study of regulatory T cells in long-lasting Graves disease. This CDR3 has 14 residues. V was shortened by 1 base and J by 7 bases, with 11 bases between the two germline ends. Investigators prepared the TCR beta libraries by applying iRepertoire HTBI primers and Arm-PCR of CDR3 regions. TCRdb called the multiplex PCR reads again in MiXCR, with one record for every CDR3 protein. The top ten clones hold 16% of a sample with 400,000 to 500,000 distinct CDR3 sequences, 15% of them seen once. This clonotype was detected many times. Time point defined: newly diagnosed GD, antithyroid drugs for less than 3 months. PBMC-extracted RNA yielded the TCR library. This same sample was also part of a study on T cells in Graves' hyperthyroidism and ophthalmopathy. This second study says: Most expanded thyroid clonotypes above 0.001 recurred in blood.

The V and J genes are TRBV12-3 or TRBV12-4 and TRBJ2-1, with a tentative D call TRBD1 (5 bases). This sequence originates from a young woman with Graves disease. The sample in question was peripheral blood mononuclear cells (PBMCs), obtained at new diagnosis, from a patient treated with antithyroid drugs. The CDR3 DNA sequence: TGTGCCAGCAGTTTAGGGCAGGGTGCGAATGAGCAGTTCTTC. The encoded protein is CASSLGQGANEQFF.